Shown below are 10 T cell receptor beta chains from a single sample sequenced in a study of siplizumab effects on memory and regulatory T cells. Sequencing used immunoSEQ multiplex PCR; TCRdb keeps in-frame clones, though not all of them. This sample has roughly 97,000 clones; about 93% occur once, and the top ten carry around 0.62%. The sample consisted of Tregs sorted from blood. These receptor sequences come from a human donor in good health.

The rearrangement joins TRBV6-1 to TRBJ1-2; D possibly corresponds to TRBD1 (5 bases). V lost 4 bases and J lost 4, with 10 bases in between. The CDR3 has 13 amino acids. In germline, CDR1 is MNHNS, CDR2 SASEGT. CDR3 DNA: TGTGCCAGCAGTGCCAGGGAGACCTATGGCTACACCTTC. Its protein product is CASSARETYGYTF.

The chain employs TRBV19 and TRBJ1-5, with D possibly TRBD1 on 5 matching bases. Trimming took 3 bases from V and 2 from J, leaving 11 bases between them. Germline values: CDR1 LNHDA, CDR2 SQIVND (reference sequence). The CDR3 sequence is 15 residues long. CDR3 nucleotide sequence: TGTGCCAGTAGTATCAGGGTAGTTCGCAATCAGCCCCAGCATTTT. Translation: CASSIRVVRNQPQHF.

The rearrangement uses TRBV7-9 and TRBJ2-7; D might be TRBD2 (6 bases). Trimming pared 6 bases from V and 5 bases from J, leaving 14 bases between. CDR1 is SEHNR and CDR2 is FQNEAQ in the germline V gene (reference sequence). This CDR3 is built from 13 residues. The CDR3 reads CASRSQGGHEQYF. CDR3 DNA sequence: TGTGCCAGCAGAAGTCAGGGAGGTCACGAGCAGTACTTC.

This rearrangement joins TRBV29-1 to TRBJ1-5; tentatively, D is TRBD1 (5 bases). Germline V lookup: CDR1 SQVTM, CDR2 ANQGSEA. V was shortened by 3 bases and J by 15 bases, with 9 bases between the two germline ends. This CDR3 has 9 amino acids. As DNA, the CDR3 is TGCAGCGTTGAGCAGGGTTCGCATTTT. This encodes CSVEQGSHF.

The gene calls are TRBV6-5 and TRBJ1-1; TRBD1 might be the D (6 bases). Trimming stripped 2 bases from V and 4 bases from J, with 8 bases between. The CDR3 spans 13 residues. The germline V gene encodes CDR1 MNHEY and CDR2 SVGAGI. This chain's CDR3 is CASSYRGVTEAFF. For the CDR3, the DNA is TGTGCCAGCAGTTACAGGGGGGTCACTGAAGCTTTCTTT.

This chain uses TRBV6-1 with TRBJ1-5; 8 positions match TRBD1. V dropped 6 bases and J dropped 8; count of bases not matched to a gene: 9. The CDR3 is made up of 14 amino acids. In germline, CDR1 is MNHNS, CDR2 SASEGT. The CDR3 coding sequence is TGTGCCAGCAGCGGACAGGGAGGGACGGAGCCCCAGCATTTT. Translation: CASSGQGGTEPQHF.

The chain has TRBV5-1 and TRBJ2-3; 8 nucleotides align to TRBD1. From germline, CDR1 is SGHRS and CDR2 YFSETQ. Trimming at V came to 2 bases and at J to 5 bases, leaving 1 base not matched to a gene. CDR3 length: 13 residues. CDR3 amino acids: CASSFDRGDTQYF. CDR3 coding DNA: TGCGCCAGCAGCTTCGACAGGGGAGATACGCAGTATTTT.

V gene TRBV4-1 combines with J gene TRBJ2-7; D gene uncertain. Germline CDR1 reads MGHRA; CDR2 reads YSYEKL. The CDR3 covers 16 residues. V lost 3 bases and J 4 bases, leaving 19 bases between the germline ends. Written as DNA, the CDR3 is TGCGCCAGCAGCCAGCGGACCAGTAGGGCCCAATACGAGCAGTACTTC. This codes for CASSQRTSRAQYEQYF.

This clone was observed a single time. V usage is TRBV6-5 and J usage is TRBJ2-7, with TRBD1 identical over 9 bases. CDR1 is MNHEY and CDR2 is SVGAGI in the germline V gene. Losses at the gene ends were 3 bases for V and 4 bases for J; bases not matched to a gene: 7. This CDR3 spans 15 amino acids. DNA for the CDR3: TGTGCCAGCAGTTATATAACAGGGGGCACATACGAGCAGTACTTC. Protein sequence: CASSYITGGTYEQYF.

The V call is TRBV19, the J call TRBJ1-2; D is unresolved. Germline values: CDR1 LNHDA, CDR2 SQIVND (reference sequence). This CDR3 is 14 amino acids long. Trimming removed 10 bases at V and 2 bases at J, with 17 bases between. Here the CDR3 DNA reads TGTGCCACCACCCTGAACGGGCGGAACTATGGCTACACCTTC. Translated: CATTLNGRNYGYTF. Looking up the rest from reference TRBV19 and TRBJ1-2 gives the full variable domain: DGGITQSPKYLFRKEGQNVTLSCEQNLNHDAMYWYRQDPGQGLRLIYYSQIVNDFQKGDIAEGYSVSREKKESFPLTVTSAQKNPTAFYLCATTLNGRNYGYTFGSGTRLTVV.